Sequencing of this TCR beta chain was carried out in a study of cytomegalovirus exposure and HLA in healthy donors. The primer mix had 60 Vbeta and 13 Jbeta primers. Method: immunoSEQ multiplex PCR; TCRdb's copy keeps in-frame clones and lacks some. This sample has about 100,000 clones, with roughly 84% found just once. CDR3 length: 15 residues. CDR1 is SGHDT and CDR2 is YYEEEE in the germline V gene. The V gene lost 1 base and the J gene lost 4 bases, with 9 bases spanning the gap. V usage is TRBV5-6 and J usage is TRBJ1-6; weak D call: TRBD1 (6 bases). Sequencing was carried out using PBMCs. The source is a woman aged 18-29 years in good health and CMV-seronegative. As DNA, the CDR3 is TGTGCCAGCAGCTTGAGACAGGTGTATAATTCACCCCTCCACTTT. Translating gives CASSLRQVYNSPLHF. Combining the CDR3 with reference TRBV5-6 and TRBJ1-6 gives the whole variable domain DAGVTQSPTHLIKTRGQQVTLRCSPKSGHDTVSWYQQALGQGPQFIFQYYEEEERQRGNFPDRFSGHQFPNYSSELNVNALLLGDSALYLCASSLRQVYNSPLHFGNGTRLTVT.